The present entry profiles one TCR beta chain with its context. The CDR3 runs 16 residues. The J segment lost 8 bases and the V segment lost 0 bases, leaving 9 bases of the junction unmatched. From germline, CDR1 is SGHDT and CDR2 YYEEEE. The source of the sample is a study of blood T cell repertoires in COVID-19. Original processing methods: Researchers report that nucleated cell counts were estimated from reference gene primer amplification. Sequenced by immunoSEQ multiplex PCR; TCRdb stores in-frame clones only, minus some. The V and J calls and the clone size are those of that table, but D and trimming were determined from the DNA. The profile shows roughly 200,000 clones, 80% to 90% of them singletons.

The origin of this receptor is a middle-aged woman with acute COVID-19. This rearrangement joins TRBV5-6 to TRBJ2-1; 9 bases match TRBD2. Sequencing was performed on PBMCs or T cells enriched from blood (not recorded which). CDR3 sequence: CASSLVMGTSFHEQFF. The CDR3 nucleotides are TGTGCCAGCAGCTTGGTAATGGGGACTAGCTTCCATGAGCAGTTCTTC.